This T cell receptor (beta chain) was sequenced for a study of blood T cells in healthy people across ages. No fewer than 7 million PBMCs went into each sample. Germline-derived CDR1 and CDR2 are MDHEN and SYDVKM. With 4 bases removed from V and 0 bases from J, the gap between germline ends came to 16 bases. The CDR3 is 18 amino acids. Whole-study findings and limits: PBMCs were not sorted, which prevented a conclusive comparison of naive versus antigen-experienced cells.

PCR was performed a second time for 7 to 11 cycles using a sample-barcoded 5' primer and a J-beta primer mix. Each cDNA molecule was tagged by a template-switch adaptor with 12 random nucleotides. MiXCR, run by TCRdb on the 5' RACE reads, gives a single entry per CDR3 protein. The table shows about 580,000 distinct CDR3 sequences, with 47% occurring only once. On this clonotype itself: What it recognizes is unknown.

The source material was blood. V is TRBV28 and J is TRBJ2-6; no clear D gene. The TCR comes from an elderly man in good health. CDR3: CASSSPYFGYSGANVLTF. The CDR3 DNA reads as TGTGCCAGCAGTTCCCCCTATTTTGGTTACTCTGGGGCCAACGTCCTGACTTTC.